The T cell receptor (beta chain) under discussion was sequenced for a study of blood T cell repertoires in COVID-19. In the study overall: Acute and convalescent COVID-19 samples came from the United States, Italy and Spain. PBMCs, B-cell-depleted T cells, or T cells provided the cDNA or gDNA that made up the material.

Germline V gene sequence: CDR1 SGHNT, CDR2 YYREEE (reference sequence). Trimming took 3 bases from V and 0 from J; bases not matched to a gene: 0. The CDR3 covers 14 residues. Source study methods: Amplification with reference gene primers provided the estimates of nucleated cell counts. This table comes from immunoSEQ multiplex PCR, and its TCRdb copy is limited to in-frame clones, with some not included. D and trimming were read from the DNA, whereas the V and J calls and clone size are those reported in that table. Counted here are more than 70,000 clones, just over 90% occurring once; the ten biggest clones make up 5.1%.

Sample: peripheral blood. This chain connects TRBV5-4 to TRBJ2-5; 9 positions match TRBD1. This TCR derives from a young woman with acute or convalescent COVID-19. The CDR3 sequence: CASSWDRDQETQYF. Written as DNA, the CDR3 is TGTGCCAGCAGCTGGGACAGGGACCAAGAGACCCAGTACTTC.